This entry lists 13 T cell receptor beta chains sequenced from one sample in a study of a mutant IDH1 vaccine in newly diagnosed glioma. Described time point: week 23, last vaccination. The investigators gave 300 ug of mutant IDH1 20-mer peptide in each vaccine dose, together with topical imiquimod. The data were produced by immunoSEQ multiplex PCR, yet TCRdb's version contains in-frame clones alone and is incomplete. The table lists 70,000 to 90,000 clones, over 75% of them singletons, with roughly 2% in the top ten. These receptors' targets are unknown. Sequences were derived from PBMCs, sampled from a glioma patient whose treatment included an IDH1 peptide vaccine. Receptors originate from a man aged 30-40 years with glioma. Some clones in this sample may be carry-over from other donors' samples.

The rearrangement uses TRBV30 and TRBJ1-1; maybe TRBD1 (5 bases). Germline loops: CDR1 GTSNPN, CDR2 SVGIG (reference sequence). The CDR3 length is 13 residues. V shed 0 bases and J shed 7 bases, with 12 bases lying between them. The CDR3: CAWSVKGTNEAFF. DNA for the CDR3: TGTGCCTGGAGTGTAAAGGGGACCAATGAAGCTTTCTTT. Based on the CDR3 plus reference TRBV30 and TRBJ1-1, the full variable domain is SQTIHQWPATLVQPVGSPLSLECTVEGTSNPNLYWYRQAAGRGLQLLFYSVGIGQISSEVPQNLSASRPQDRQFILSSKKLLLSDSGFYLCAWSVKGTNEAFFGQGTRLTVV.

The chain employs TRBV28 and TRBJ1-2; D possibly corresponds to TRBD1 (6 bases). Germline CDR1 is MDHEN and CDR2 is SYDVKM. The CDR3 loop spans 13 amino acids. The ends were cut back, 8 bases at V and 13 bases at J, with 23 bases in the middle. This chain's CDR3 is CASFTSLDSLGTF. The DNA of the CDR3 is TGTGCCAGCTTTACTTCCTTGGACAGTTTAGGCACCTTC.

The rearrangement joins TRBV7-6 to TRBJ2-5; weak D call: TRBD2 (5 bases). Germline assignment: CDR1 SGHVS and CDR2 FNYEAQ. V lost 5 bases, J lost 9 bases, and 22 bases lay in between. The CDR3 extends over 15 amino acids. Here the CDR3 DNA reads TGTGCCAGCAGCCACAAGCGTAGTGAGCTGGAGGCCCAGTACTTC. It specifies CASSHKRSELEAQYF.

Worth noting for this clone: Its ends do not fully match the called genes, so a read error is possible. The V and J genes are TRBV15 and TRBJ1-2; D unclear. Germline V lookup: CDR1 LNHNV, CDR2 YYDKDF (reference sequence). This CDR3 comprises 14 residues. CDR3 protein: CATSRTTPPPSTTF. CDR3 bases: TGTGCCACCAGCAGGACGACACCGCCCCCCTCTACAACTTTC.

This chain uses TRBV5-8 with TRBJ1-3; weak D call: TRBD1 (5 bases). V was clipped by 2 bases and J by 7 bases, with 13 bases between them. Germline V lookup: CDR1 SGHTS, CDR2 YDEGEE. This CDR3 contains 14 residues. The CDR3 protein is CASSFEKGWNTIYF. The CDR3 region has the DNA TGTGCCAGCAGCTTTGAAAAGGGGTGGAACACCATATATTTT.

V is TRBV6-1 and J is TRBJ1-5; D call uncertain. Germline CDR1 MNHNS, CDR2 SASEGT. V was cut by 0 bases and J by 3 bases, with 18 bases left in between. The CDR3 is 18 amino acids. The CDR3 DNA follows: TGTGCCAGCAGTGAAGCACCCAATCTGGGTGTGGACAATCAGCCCCAGCATTTT. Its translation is CASSEAPNLGVDNQPQHF.

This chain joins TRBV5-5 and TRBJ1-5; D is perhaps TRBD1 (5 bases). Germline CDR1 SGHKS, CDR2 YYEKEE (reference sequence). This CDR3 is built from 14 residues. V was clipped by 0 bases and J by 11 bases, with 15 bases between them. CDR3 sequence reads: CASSLAWQGRTQHF. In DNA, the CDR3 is TGTGCCAGCAGCTTGGCCTGGCAGGGAAGGACCCAGCATTTT.

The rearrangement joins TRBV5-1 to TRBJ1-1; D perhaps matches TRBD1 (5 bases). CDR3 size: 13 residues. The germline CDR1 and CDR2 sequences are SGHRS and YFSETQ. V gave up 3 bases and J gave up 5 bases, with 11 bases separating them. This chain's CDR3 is CASSSQGVTEAFF. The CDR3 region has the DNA TGCGCCAGCAGCTCCCAAGGGGTTACTGAAGCTTTCTTT.

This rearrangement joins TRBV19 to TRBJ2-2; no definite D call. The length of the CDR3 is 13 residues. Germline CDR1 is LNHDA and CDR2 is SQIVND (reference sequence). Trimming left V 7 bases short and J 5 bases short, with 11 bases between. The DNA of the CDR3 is TGTGCCAGTACCGACCTTTTTACCGGGGAGCTGTTTTTT. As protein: CASTDLFTGELFF.

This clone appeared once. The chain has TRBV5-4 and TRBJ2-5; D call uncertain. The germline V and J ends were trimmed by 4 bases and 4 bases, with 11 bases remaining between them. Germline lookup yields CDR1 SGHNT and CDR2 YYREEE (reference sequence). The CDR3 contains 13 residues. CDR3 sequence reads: CASSPPDGETQYF. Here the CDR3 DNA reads TGTGCCAGCAGCCCGCCGGACGGAGAGACCCAGTACTTC. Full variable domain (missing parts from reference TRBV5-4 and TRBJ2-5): ETGVTQSPTHLIKTRGQQVTLRCSSQSGHNTVSWYQQALGQGPQFIFQYYREEENGRGNFPPRFSGLQFPNYSSELNVNALELDDSALYLCASSPPDGETQYFGPGTRLLVL.

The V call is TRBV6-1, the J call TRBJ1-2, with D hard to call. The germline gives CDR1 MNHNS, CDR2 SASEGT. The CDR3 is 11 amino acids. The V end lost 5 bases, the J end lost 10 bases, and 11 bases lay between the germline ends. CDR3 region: CASSPRVDYTF. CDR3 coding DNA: TGTGCCAGCAGTCCGCGGGTGGACTACACCTTC.

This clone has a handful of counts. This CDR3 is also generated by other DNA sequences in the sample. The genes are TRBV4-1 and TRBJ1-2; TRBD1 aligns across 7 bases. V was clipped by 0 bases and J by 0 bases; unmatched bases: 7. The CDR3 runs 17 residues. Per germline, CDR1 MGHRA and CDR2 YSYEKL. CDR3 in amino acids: CASSQDGAGGANYGYTF. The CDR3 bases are TGCGCCAGCAGCCAAGATGGGGCAGGGGGAGCTAACTATGGCTACACCTTC.

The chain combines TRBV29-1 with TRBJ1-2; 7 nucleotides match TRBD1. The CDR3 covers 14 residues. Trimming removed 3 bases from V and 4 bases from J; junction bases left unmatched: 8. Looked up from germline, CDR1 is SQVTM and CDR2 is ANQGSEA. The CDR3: CSVEVYRGPYGYTF. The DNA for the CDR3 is TGCAGCGTTGAGGTATACAGGGGACCCTATGGCTACACCTTC.